These 26 T cell receptor beta chains were all obtained from the same sample, sequenced in a study of CD8+CD57+ T cells in acquired aplastic anemia. CDR3 and TCR beta VDJ profiling relied on genomic DNA as the template. TCRdb re-derived calls from the reads in MiXCR, one entry per CDR3 protein. The data contain some 240,000 distinct CDR3 sequences, 30% to 40% of them singletons. The sequenced material came from sorted CD4+, CD8+, or CD8+CD57+ T cells (not recorded which) from PBMCs. The receptors derive from a human donor in good health, serving as a control.

This clonotype was seen many times. J is TRBJ1-4 and V is TRBV19; the D is unclear. Germline V gene data show CDR1 as LNHDA and CDR2 as SQIVND (reference sequence). This CDR3 is 15 amino acids long. V dropped 8 bases and J dropped 0 bases, with 13 bases sitting between them. The CDR3, as DNA: TGTGCCAGTGCATCAGAATATGCAACTAATGAAAAACTGTTTTTT. Its translation is CASASEYATNEKLFF.

V usage is TRBV7-7 and J usage is TRBJ2-5, with D possibly TRBD2 on 5 matching bases. Trimming took 5 bases from V and 5 from J, leaving 12 bases between them. Germline V gene lookup returns CDR1 SSHAT and CDR2 FNYEAQ (reference sequence). The CDR3 covers 13 residues. The CDR3 here is CASSSTSYETQYF. In DNA form, the CDR3 reads TGTGCCAGCAGCAGCACTAGTTACGAGACCCAGTACTTC.

This clonotype was detected once. This rearrangement joins TRBV19 to TRBJ2-1; 9 bases agree with TRBD1. The germline V gene encodes CDR1 LNHDA and CDR2 SQIVND (reference sequence). The V and J ends lost 8 bases and 3 bases, in that order; junction bases with no gene match: 5. This CDR3 is built from 14 residues. The CDR3: CASSGQGNYNEQFF. The CDR3 DNA reads as TGTGCCAGTTCCGGACAGGGGAACTACAATGAGCAGTTCTTC.

This clonotype was recorded many times. The chain uses TRBV7-9 and TRBJ1-1, with unresolved D. CDR3 length equals 14 residues. CDR1 SEHNR and CDR2 FQNEAQ come from the germline V gene (reference sequence). The V and J ends lost 3 bases and 1 base respectively, with 9 bases between them. CDR3 DNA: TGTGCCAGCAGCTTGTCATCCGGGAACACTGAAGCTTTCTTT. It is translated as CASSLSSGNTEAFF.

This chain connects TRBV12-3 or TRBV12-4 to TRBJ2-1, with TRBD2 matching over 11 bases. The CDR3 consists of 20 residues. Unmatched junction bases numbered 10, after V lost 0 bases and J lost 0 bases. The CDR3 coding sequence is TGTGCCAGCAGTTTAGCAACCACTAGCGGGAGACCGAGCTCCTACAATGAGCAGTTCTTC. The encoded protein is CASSLATTSGRPSSYNEQFF.

This clonotype came up many times. V and J are TRBV2 and TRBJ1-6; D is possibly TRBD1 (6 bases). CDR1 SNHLY and CDR2 FYNNEI come from the germline V gene. V was pared by 7 bases and J by 8 bases, with 12 bases between. The CDR3 extends over 13 amino acids. The CDR3 bases are TGTGCCAGCACCCAACAGGGTTATTCACCCCTCCACTTT. Protein sequence: CASTQQGYSPLHF.

The chain carries TRBV7-6 and TRBJ2-5; unclear D gene. V lost 5 bases to trimming and J lost 5 bases, with 9 bases between them. CDR1 and CDR2 from the germline V gene are SGHVS and FNYEAQ. This CDR3 spans 12 amino acids. As DNA, the CDR3 is TGTGCCAGCAGCCGGCGGCGGGAGACCCAGTACTTC. Encoded protein: CASSRRRETQYF.

In this sample, this clonotype turned up many times. The chain joins TRBV6-5 to TRBJ1-2; D call uncertain. Germline CDR1 MNHEY, CDR2 SVGAGI. The CDR3 is 14 amino acids. The V gene lost 2 bases and the J gene lost 5 bases, with 12 bases spanning the gap. CDR3 nucleotide sequence: TGTGCCAGCAGTTACACTCCGGCAGCTTATGGCTACACCTTC. It is translated as CASSYTPAAYGYTF.

The chain combines TRBV19 with TRBJ1-4, with 7 bases lining up with TRBD1. From germline, CDR1 is LNHDA and CDR2 SQIVND (reference sequence). The CDR3 length is 19 residues. V shed 7 bases and J 0 bases; nucleotides not matched to a gene: 17. The CDR3 sequence is CASTHHRQGEYATNEKLFF. In DNA form, the CDR3 reads TGTGCCAGTACCCACCACAGACAGGGAGAGTATGCAACTAATGAAAAACTGTTTTTT.

This clonotype was seen many times. The gene calls are TRBV19 and TRBJ1-1, with D possibly being TRBD1 (5 bases). CDR1 is LNHDA, CDR2 SQIVND, per germline (reference sequence). The CDR3 totals 14 residues. V was pared by 1 base and J by 4 bases, with 10 bases between. CDR3: CASSIVGGFTEAFF. In DNA form, the CDR3 reads TGTGCCAGTAGTATAGTCGGGGGTTTCACTGAAGCTTTCTTT. Full variable domain (remainder filled in from reference TRBV19 and TRBJ1-1): DGGITQSPKYLFRKEGQNVTLSCEQNLNHDAMYWYRQDPGQGLRLIYYSQIVNDFQKGDIAEGYSVSREKKESFPLTVTSAQKNPTAFYLCASSIVGGFTEAFFGQGTRLTVV.

This clonotype was detected a few times. This sequence joins TRBV5-1 and TRBJ1-1; maybe TRBD1 (5 bases). Germline CDR1 and CDR2: SGHRS and YFSETQ. The ends were cut back, 2 bases at V and 0 bases at J, with 14 bases in the middle. CDR3 length: 16 residues. In DNA form, the CDR3 reads TGCGCCAGCAGCTTATCGAGTGAAGGGGTGAACACTGAAGCTTTCTTT. As protein: CASSLSSEGVNTEAFF.

The chain employs TRBV3-1 and TRBJ1-2, with a weak D call TRBD1 (5 bases). V lost 4 bases, J lost 6 bases, and 18 bases lay in between. This CDR3 has 15 residues. The germline V gene encodes CDR1 LGHDT and CDR2 YNNKEL (reference sequence). In DNA form, the CDR3 reads TGTGCCAGCAGCCCACAATGGGTAGGGGTTGATGGCTACACCTTC. It is translated as CASSPQWVGVDGYTF.

The CDR3 sequence: CASSASGGFEAFF. The CDR3 DNA sequence: TGTGCCAGCAGTGCGTCAGGGGGTTTTGAAGCTTTCTTT. The chain couples TRBV25-1 to TRBJ1-1, with 7 bases fitting TRBD1. Germline-derived CDR1 and CDR2 are MGHDK and SYGVNS. The V segment lost 4 bases and the J segment 7 bases; nucleotides outside the gene matches: 6. This CDR3 contains 13 residues.

This chain's CDR3 is CASTQGNRGYTF. The DNA for the CDR3 is TGTGCCAGCACGCAGGGGAATCGGGGCTACACCTTC. This chain joins TRBV2 and TRBJ1-2; maybe TRBD1 (6 bases). The CDR3 is 12 residues long. Germline assignment: CDR1 SNHLY and CDR2 FYNNEI. V lost 7 bases and J 8 bases, leaving 14 bases between the germline ends.

The gene calls are TRBV4-1 and TRBJ1-2; a weak D match, TRBD1 (5 bases). CDR3 length equals 16 residues. Trimming stripped 1 base from V and 5 bases from J, with 17 bases between. The germline CDR1 and CDR2 sequences are MGHRA and YSYEKL. The CDR3 sequence: CASSQGGDGTYYGYTF. The CDR3 region has the DNA TGCGCCAGCAGCCAAGGGGGGGACGGAACCTATTATGGCTACACCTTC.

This clonotype was counted many times. The chain combines TRBV20-1 with TRBJ2-7; D remains unclear. V dropped 0 bases and J dropped 7 bases, with 22 bases sitting between them. Germline V gene sequence: CDR1 DFQATT, CDR2 SNEGSKA (reference sequence). The CDR3 is 16 amino acids. CDR3 protein: CSARDQRKLNPREQYF. CDR3 coding DNA: TGCAGTGCTAGAGATCAGAGGAAGCTGAATCCACGGGAGCAGTACTTC.

Comments on this clonotype: With a much larger clone just one base away, this may be a read error. The chain links TRBV5-4 to TRBJ1-4, with 7 bases aligning to TRBD1. The germline V gene has CDR1 SGHNT and CDR2 YYREEE (reference sequence). The CDR3 runs to 14 residues. The V and J ends lost 4 bases and 8 bases, in that order; junction bases with no gene match: 8. The CDR3 loop is CASSPGQWGEKLFF. Written as DNA, the CDR3 is TGTGCCAGCAGCCCGGGACAGTGGGGAGAAAAACTGTTTTTT.

Only a few counts were recorded for this clonotype. The rearrangement joins TRBV20-1 to TRBJ2-1, with TRBD2 as a possible D gene (6 bases). The length of the CDR3 is 15 residues. Trimming took off 4 bases at V and 8 bases at J, with 21 bases between the two ends. The V gene's germline CDR1 is DFQATT and CDR2 SNEGSKA (reference sequence). The CDR3 coding sequence is TGCAGTGCTACCGCGGCGGGACCAGCGTTCGATGAGCAGTTCTTC. Its translation: CSATAAGPAFDEQFF.

This clonotype is a singleton in its sample. A read error is possible here, since a much larger clone lies one base away. The chain joins TRBV9 to TRBJ2-5, with D perhaps being TRBD1 or TRBD2 (5 bases each). This CDR3 spans 14 amino acids. Germline assignment: CDR1 SGDLS and CDR2 YYNGEE. The germline V and J ends were trimmed by 5 bases and 5 bases, with 16 bases remaining between them. CDR3 nucleotides: TGTGCCAGCAGTGTCCGTCTAGAGGGGGAGACCCAGTACTTC. This gives the protein CASSVRLEGETQYF. Full variable domain (outside the CDR3, taken from reference TRBV9 and TRBJ2-5): DSGVTQTPKHLITATGQRVTLRCSPRSGDLSVYWYQQSLDQGLQFLIQYYNGEERAKGNILERFSAQQFPDLHSELNLSSLELGDSALYFCASSVRLEGETQYFGPGTRLLVL.

This clonotype was seen a few times. The chain joins TRBV6-1 to TRBJ2-4; 11 positions match TRBD2. Unmatched junction bases numbered 8, after V lost 4 bases and J lost 3 bases. The CDR3 length is 17 residues. The germline V gene has CDR1 MNHNS and CDR2 SASEGT. CDR3: CASSAGLAGALKNIQYF. As DNA, the CDR3 is TGTGCCAGCAGTGCAGGACTAGCGGGTGCCCTCAAAAACATTCAGTACTTC.

This rearrangement joins TRBV2 to TRBJ2-1; TRBD2 aligns across 11 bases. Germline V gene sequence: CDR1 SNHLY, CDR2 FYNNEI. Trimming at V came to 7 bases and at J to 6 bases, leaving 5 bases not matched to a gene. This CDR3 is 14 amino acids long. The CDR3 sequence: CASILAGAGNEQFF. CDR3 bases: TGTGCCAGCATACTAGCGGGGGCCGGCAATGAGCAGTTCTTC.

This clonotype was observed many times. This rearrangement joins TRBV10-3 to TRBJ1-2; D perhaps matches TRBD1 (5 bases). Trimming pared 2 bases from V and 4 bases from J, leaving 11 bases between. The CDR3 loop spans 14 amino acids. Germline assignment: CDR1 ENHRY and CDR2 SYGVKD. CDR3 sequence: CAISEGGVRYGYTF. The CDR3 region has the DNA TGTGCCATCAGTGAGGGGGGGGTTCGCTATGGCTACACCTTC.

The chain carries TRBV29-1 and TRBJ2-1, with 7 bases aligning to TRBD1. The trim removed 4 bases at V and 7 bases at J, leaving 1 base unmatched. CDR3 length: 11 residues. Germline V lookup: CDR1 SQVTM, CDR2 ANQGSEA. The CDR3 DNA reads as TGCAGCGTTGCACAGGGGAATGAGCAGTTCTTC. Its protein is CSVAQGNEQFF.

This clonotype was seen a single time. It may be a read error: a sequence one base away is much more abundant. The chain joins TRBV14 to TRBJ1-2; D gene unclear. Per the germline V gene, CDR1 is SGHDN and CDR2 is FVKESK. The CDR3 covers 12 residues. For the CDR3, the DNA is TGTGCCAACAGCCATAGGACCTATGGCTACACCTTC. Translated, it gives CANSHRTYGYTF.

This clonotype turned up a few times. V and J are TRBV5-1 and TRBJ2-5, with 12 bases lining up with TRBD2. The V and J ends lost 1 base and 4 bases, in that order; junction bases with no gene match: 8. Germline V gene data show CDR1 as SGHRS and CDR2 as YFSETQ. The CDR3 has 17 amino acids. CDR3 amino acids: CASSLPSTSGGVETQYF. CDR3 in DNA: TGCGCCAGCAGCTTGCCCTCGACTAGCGGGGGAGTAGAGACCCAGTACTTC.

This clonotype occurred many times. The chain uses TRBV19 and TRBJ1-2; weak D call: TRBD1 (5 bases). Trimming took 5 bases from V and 4 from J, leaving 14 bases between them. CDR1 and CDR2 (germline): LNHDA, SQIVND (reference sequence). The CDR3 spans 14 residues. CDR3 amino acids: CASSVGSGTYGYTF. The CDR3 DNA follows: TGTGCCAGTAGTGTGGGGTCGGGGACCTATGGCTACACCTTC.